The rows below give T cell receptor beta chains drawn from one sample of a study of regulatory T cells in long-lasting Graves disease. Via MiXCR, TCRdb re-called the multiplex PCR reads, giving one row per CDR3 protein. The profile shows around 250,000 distinct CDR3 sequences, 15% to 20% of them singletons. These same data were also listed under a study on T cells in Graves' hyperthyroidism and ophthalmopathy.

Sequenced here: peripheral blood mononuclear cells (PBMCs), sampled at new diagnosis, from a patient treated with antithyroid drugs. These TCRs come from a woman in her 30s with Graves disease. CDR3s include the opening cysteine and the closing phenylalanine or tryptophan. The D gene is left open where the match is weak. Only part of the rows carry a size: once, few, many, or a class if the clone is expanded.

D gene: TRBD1; clone size: many; V gene: TRBV10-3; J gene: TRBJ2-1; CDR3 DNA: TGTGCCACCGGACCGGGACAGGGCCGCGGCAATGAGCAGTTCTTC; CDR3 protein: CATGPGQGRGNEQFF
D gene: -; clone size: many; V gene: TRBV11-2; J gene: TRBJ1-1; CDR3 DNA: TGTGCCAGCAGCACATCGGGAGCCAACACTGAAGCTTTCTTT; CDR3 protein: CASSTSGANTEAFF
D gene: TRBD1; clone size: many; V gene: TRBV18; J gene: TRBJ1-1; CDR3 DNA: TGTGCCAGCTCACGGGACAGCAGAAAGAACACTGAAGCTTTCTTT; CDR3 protein: CASSRDSRKNTEAFF
D gene: -; clone size: few; V gene: TRBV7-9; J gene: TRBJ2-5; CDR3 DNA: TGTGCCAGCAGCTTCACAGGCAGGGTTGGGGAGACCCAGTACTTC; CDR3 protein: CASSFTGRVGETQYF
D gene: -; clone size: -; V gene: TRBV5-1; J gene: TRBJ2-1; CDR3 DNA: TGCGCCAGCACCTACGGGGGGCATGAGCAGTTCTTC; CDR3 protein: CASTYGGHEQFF
D gene: TRBD2; clone size: many; V gene: TRBV3-1; J gene: TRBJ2-7; CDR3 DNA: TGTGCCAGCAGCCAAGATCCAGCGGGGGCCTCCTACGAGCAGTACTTC; CDR3 protein: CASSQDPAGASYEQYF
D gene: -; clone size: -; V gene: TRBV28; J gene: TRBJ2-5; CDR3 DNA: TGTGCCAGCAGTTTGGGGGGACCGAGGGAGACCCAGTACTTC; CDR3 protein: CASSLGGPRETQYF
D gene: -; clone size: -; V gene: TRBV6-1; J gene: TRBJ2-1; CDR3 DNA: TGTGCCGCTGGGCGTTACAATGAGCAGTTCTTC; CDR3 protein: CAAGRYNEQFF
D gene: -; clone size: many; V gene: TRBV29-1; J gene: TRBJ1-1; CDR3 DNA: TGCAGCGTGCGGGGGAACACTGAAGCTTTCTTT; CDR3 protein: CSVRGNTEAFF
D gene: -; clone size: many; V gene: TRBV6-2/TRBV6-3; J gene: TRBJ1-2; CDR3 DNA: TGTGCCAGCAGTGAATCAAGGGCCGGATCTGGCTACACCTTC; CDR3 protein: CASSESRAGSGYTF
D gene: -; clone size: few; V gene: TRBV6-2/TRBV6-3; J gene: TRBJ2-1; CDR3 DNA: TGTGCCAGCAGTTACGGGGGGGGCCTTTGGGATGAGCAGTTCTTC; CDR3 protein: CASSYGGGLWDEQFF
D gene: -; clone size: many; V gene: TRBV18; J gene: TRBJ1-5; CDR3 DNA: TGTGCCAGCTCACCACAGGGTAGCAATCAGCCCCAGCATTTT; CDR3 protein: CASSPQGSNQPQHF
D gene: -; clone size: once; V gene: TRBV3-1; J gene: TRBJ2-5; CDR3 DNA: TGTGCCAGCAGCCCTCTCCGGGGCCCCCAAGAGACCCAGTACTTC; CDR3 protein: CASSPLRGPQETQYF
D gene: TRBD2; clone size: -; V gene: TRBV2; J gene: TRBJ2-1; CDR3 DNA: TGTGCCAGCACCATACTAGCGGGGGGGCTTGGTGAGCAGTTCTTC; CDR3 protein: CASTILAGGLGEQFF
D gene: -; clone size: few; V gene: TRBV9; J gene: TRBJ2-4; CDR3 DNA: TGTGCCAGCAGCGTAGAGACAGGTTTGGCCATTCAGTACTTC; CDR3 protein: CASSVETGLAIQYF
D gene: -; clone size: -; V gene: TRBV27; J gene: TRBJ2-3; CDR3 DNA: TGTGCCAGCAGACGACTAGATAACACAGATACGCAGTATTTT; CDR3 protein: CASRRLDNTDTQYF
D gene: -; clone size: many; V gene: TRBV12-3/TRBV12-4; J gene: TRBJ1-1; CDR3 DNA: TGTGCCAGCAGTATTACAGGGAACACTGAAGCTTTCTTT; CDR3 protein: CASSITGNTEAFF
D gene: TRBD1; clone size: many; V gene: TRBV4-1; J gene: TRBJ1-6; CDR3 DNA: TGCGCCAGCAGCCAGGAGGGACAGGGCCGAACACCCCTCCACTTT; CDR3 protein: CASSQEGQGRTPLHF
D gene: TRBD1; clone size: many; V gene: TRBV5-1; J gene: TRBJ2-5; CDR3 DNA: TGCGCCAGCGGACAGGGGGCGCGAGAGACCCAGTACTTC; CDR3 protein: CASGQGARETQYF
D gene: -; clone size: -; V gene: TRBV9; J gene: TRBJ2-5; CDR3 DNA: TGTGCCAGCAGCGTAGGTTTACTAGCTCAAGAGACCCAGTACTTC; CDR3 protein: CASSVGLLAQETQYF
D gene: TRBD1; clone size: many; V gene: TRBV5-4; J gene: TRBJ1-1; CDR3 DNA: TGTGCCAGCAGCCCAGGGGGGAACACTGAAGCTTTCTTT; CDR3 protein: CASSPGGNTEAFF
D gene: -; clone size: many; V gene: TRBV2; J gene: TRBJ1-1; CDR3 DNA: TGTGCCAGCAGTGATTCAGCTCGGGGGACTGAAGCTTTCTTT; CDR3 protein: CASSDSARGTEAFF